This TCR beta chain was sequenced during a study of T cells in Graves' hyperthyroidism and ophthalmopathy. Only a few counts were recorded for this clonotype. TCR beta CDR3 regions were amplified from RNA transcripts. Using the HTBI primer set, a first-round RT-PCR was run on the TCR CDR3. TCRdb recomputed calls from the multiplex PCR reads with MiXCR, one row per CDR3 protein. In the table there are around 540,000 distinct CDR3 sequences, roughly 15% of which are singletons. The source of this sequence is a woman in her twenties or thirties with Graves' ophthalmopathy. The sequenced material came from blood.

This CDR3 reads CASSRTSGNTIYF. CDR3 nucleotide sequence: TGTGCCAGCAGCAGAACCTCTGGAAACACCATATATTTT. V is TRBV6-2 or TRBV6-3 and J is TRBJ1-3, with D unresolved. Germline lookup yields CDR1 MNHEY and CDR2 SVGEGT. The length of the CDR3 is 13 residues. Trimming stripped 6 bases from V and 0 bases from J, with 6 bases between.